Listed here are 17 T cell receptor beta chains from one sample, sequenced in a study of cytomegalovirus exposure and HLA in healthy donors. Amplification used 60 Vbeta primers and 13 Jbeta primers. Sequencing was performed with immunoSEQ multiplex PCR; in TCRdb, only in-frame clones are kept and a portion is missing. The sample includes approximately 130,000 clones. Sequenced material: PBMCs. The receptors originated from a woman between 55 and 75 years old in good health and CMV-seronegative.

The chain links TRBV6-1 to TRBJ2-5; the match to TRBD2 covers 10 bases. Germline CDR1 and CDR2: MNHNS and SASEGT. Trimming took 1 base from V and 4 from J; bases not matched to a gene: 3. The CDR3 is 15 residues long. The CDR3 is CASSEEAGGPETQYF. CDR3 nucleotide sequence: TGTGCCAGCAGTGAAGAAGCGGGAGGGCCAGAGACCCAGTACTTC.

The chain's CDR3 is CASSLDRTGNTGELFF. The CDR3 nucleotides are TGTGCCAGCAGCTTGGATAGGACAGGGAACACCGGGGAGCTGTTTTTT. J is TRBJ2-2 and V is TRBV5-6; 7 bases match TRBD1. CDR1 is SGHDT, CDR2 YYEEEE, per germline. There are 16 residues in the CDR3. After removal of 0 bases from V and 1 base from J, the junction contained 3 bases not matched to a gene.

The rearrangement links TRBV19 to TRBJ1-4; D uncertain. V was clipped by 4 bases and J by 4 bases, with 10 bases between them. The CDR3 is 14 amino acids. The germline gives CDR1 LNHDA, CDR2 SQIVND (reference sequence). The CDR3 spells CASSTRIFNEKLFF. CDR3 nucleotide sequence: TGTGCCAGTAGTACTAGAATTTTTAATGAAAAACTGTTTTTT.

V usage is TRBV29-1 and J usage is TRBJ1-2; TRBD1 might be the D (5 bases). Germline CDR1 and CDR2: SQVTM and ANQGSEA. The CDR3 has 12 amino acids. The ends were cut back, 6 bases at V and 3 bases at J, with 11 bases in the middle. CDR3 region: CSVPRGDYGYTF. In DNA form, the CDR3 reads TGCAGCGTACCTCGGGGGGACTATGGCTACACCTTC.

This rearrangement joins TRBV18 to TRBJ1-1; the D is unclear. CDR3 size: 13 residues. V shed 7 bases and J shed 1 base, with 10 bases lying between them. Germline CDR1 is KGHSH and CDR2 is LQKENI. The CDR3 is CASCQEENTEAFF. Written as DNA, the CDR3 is TGTGCCAGCTGTCAGGAGGAGAACACTGAAGCTTTCTTT.

This chain links TRBV7-8 with TRBJ2-7, with D tentatively TRBD1 (5 bases). The CDR3 runs to 13 residues. Trimming cost V 3 bases and J 3 bases, with 9 bases left between them. From germline, CDR1 is SGHVS and CDR2 FQNEAQ. CDR3 DNA: TGTGCCAGCAGCTTTCAGGGTAACTACGAGCAGTACTTC. Its translation: CASSFQGNYEQYF. Drawing the rest from reference TRBV7-8 and TRBJ2-7, the complete variable domain is GAGVSQSPRYKVAKRGQDVALRCDPISGHVSLFWYQQALGQGPEFLTYFQNEAQLDKSGLPSDRFFAERPEGSVSTLKIQRTQQEDSAVYLCASSFQGNYEQYFGPGTRLTVT.

The chain links TRBV15 to TRBJ2-5; 9 bases match TRBD2. The CDR3 is 18 residues long. Germline-derived CDR1 and CDR2 are LNHNV and YYDKDF (reference sequence). The V segment lost 5 bases and the J segment 5 bases; nucleotides outside the gene matches: 18. The CDR3 region is CATSSRKGLAGLRETQYF. In DNA, the CDR3 is TGTGCCACCAGCTCGAGGAAGGGGCTAGCGGGGTTACGGGAGACCCAGTACTTC.

The V call is TRBV19, the J call TRBJ1-5; TRBD1 is a possible D gene (6 bases). Trimming removed 5 bases at V and 3 bases at J, with 17 bases between. This CDR3 contains 16 residues. CDR1 and CDR2 from the germline V gene are LNHDA and SQIVND (reference sequence). The CDR3 bases are TGTGCCAGTAGTCGAGGGACACGGCCAATCAATCAGCCCCAGCATTTT. Translated: CASSRGTRPINQPQHF.

The chain recombines TRBV18 with TRBJ2-3; D is ambiguous. The CDR3 extends over 15 amino acids. Trimming shortened V by 2 bases and J by 4 bases, and 13 bases separated the two germline ends. CDR1 is KGHSH and CDR2 is LQKENI in the germline V gene. CDR3 sequence: CASSPKPRSSDTQYF. The CDR3 DNA reads as TGTGCCAGCTCACCAAAGCCCCGTAGTTCAGATACGCAGTATTTT.

The V gene is TRBV5-4, the J gene TRBJ2-2; D might be TRBD2 (6 bases). The germline gives CDR1 SGHNT, CDR2 YYREEE (reference sequence). The CDR3 contains 16 residues. V was clipped by 2 bases and J by 1 base, with 12 bases between them. In DNA form, the CDR3 reads TGTGCCAGCAGCTTTTCGGCTAGCGTGAACACCGGGGAGCTGTTTTTT. It translates to CASSFSASVNTGELFF.

The gene calls are TRBV4-2 and TRBJ2-3; a weak D match, TRBD2 (5 bases). This CDR3 is built from 17 residues. Trimming took off 3 bases at V and 1 base at J, with 17 bases between the two ends. Germline assignment: CDR1 LGHNA and CDR2 YNFKEQ. DNA of the CDR3: TGTGCCAGCAGCCAGAAAGTTTTAGGACTTGGCACAGATACGCAGTATTTT. It encodes CASSQKVLGLGTDTQYF.

This rearrangement joins TRBV4-2 to TRBJ2-1; 10 nucleotides align to TRBD2. The CDR3 loop spans 17 amino acids. Germline trimming cut 2 bases from V and 4 bases from J; bases unmatched to any gene: 8. Germline CDR1 is LGHNA and CDR2 is YNFKEQ. CDR3 nucleotides: TGTGCCAGCAGCCAAAGGGGAGCGGGGGGGCTATACAATGAGCAGTTCTTC. Translating it yields CASSQRGAGGLYNEQFF.

The gene calls are TRBV4-1 and TRBJ2-5, with 10 bases aligning to TRBD2. Germline values: CDR1 MGHRA, CDR2 YSYEKL. CDR3 length equals 17 residues. Trimming removed 0 bases from V and 2 bases from J; junction bases left unmatched: 6. CDR3 DNA sequence: TGCGCCAGCAGCCAAGATAGAGCGGGGGGGCTACAAGAGACCCAGTACTTC. Residues: CASSQDRAGGLQETQYF.

The CDR3: CASSLSGGYEQYF. CDR3 sequence (DNA): TGCGCCAGCAGCCTTTCGGGGGGCTACGAGCAGTACTTC. J is TRBJ2-7 and V is TRBV4-1, with 7 bases lining up with TRBD2. Losses at the gene ends were 4 bases for V and 3 bases for J; bases not matched to a gene: 3. The CDR3 extends over 13 amino acids. Germline V CDR1 and CDR2: MGHRA, YSYEKL.

V and J are TRBV5-1 and TRBJ2-5; the D gene is possibly TRBD1 (5 bases). Trimming cost V 0 bases and J 5 bases, with 8 bases left between them. The length of the CDR3 is 13 residues. Germline loops: CDR1 SGHRS, CDR2 YFSETQ. The CDR3 is CASSLAGYETQYF. In nucleotides, the CDR3 is TGCGCCAGCAGCTTGGCAGGGTACGAGACCCAGTACTTC.

The genes are TRBV5-1 and TRBJ2-2; D is possibly TRBD1 (6 bases). CDR1 is SGHRS and CDR2 is YFSETQ in the germline V gene. This CDR3 region has 16 residues. Trimming cost V 1 base and J 5 bases, with 15 bases left between them. CDR3 in DNA: TGCGCCAGCAGCTTGAATTGGGCAGGGGAGACCGGGGAGCTGTTTTTT. Amino acids: CASSLNWAGETGELFF.

The chain carries TRBV19 and TRBJ2-3; a weak D match, TRBD2 (5 bases). Per the germline V gene, CDR1 is LNHDA and CDR2 is SQIVND (reference sequence). CDR3 size: 13 residues. V was clipped by 3 bases and J by 4 bases, with 8 bases between them. CDR3 loop: CASSMRESDTQYF. In nucleotides, the CDR3 is TGTGCCAGTAGTATGAGGGAGTCAGATACGCAGTATTTT.